These T cell receptor beta chains were read from a single sample in a study of early T cells in non-severe SARS-CoV-2 infection. Using its own MiXCR run on the 5' RACE reads, TCRdb lists one record per CDR3 protein. The data show over 90,000 distinct CDR3 sequences, with approximately 12% seen just once and 4.4% held by the top ten. The specimen was whole blood, collected at baseline. All receptors come from an adult who was a healthcare worker with PCR-confirmed SARS-CoV-2 infection or an uninfected control (not recorded which). CDR3s include the opening cysteine and the closing phenylalanine or tryptophan. A D gene is named only where the DNA matches it firmly. Clone size is not always given. Where it is, it says once, few, many or a class for expanded clones.

d_call,j_call,clone_size,v_call,cdr3_aa,cdr3_nt
NA,TRBJ2-5,NA,TRBV29-1,CSVDGRPPSPVTQYF,TGCAGCGTTGATGGGCGCCCCCCTTCTCCTGTGACCCAGTACTTC
NA,TRBJ2-5,many,TRBV12-3/TRBV12-4,CASSPPRQVGGETQYF,TGTGCCAGCAGCCCACCCAGACAGGTTGGAGGGGAGACCCAGTACTTC
TRBD1,TRBJ1-4,NA,TRBV18,CASSHGTAVEKLFF,TGTGCCAGCTCACACGGGACAGCTGTAGAAAAACTGTTTTTT
NA,TRBJ2-7,few,TRBV3-1,CASSQEGRTFYEQYF,TGTGCCAGCAGCCAAGAAGGAAGGACTTTCTACGAGCAGTACTTC
NA,TRBJ1-3,many,TRBV14,CASSQLFLGVSGNTIYF,TGTGCCAGCAGCCAATTATTCCTTGGCGTCTCTGGAAACACCATATATTTT
NA,TRBJ1-2,many,TRBV21-1,CASRGRDGYTF,TGTGCCAGTCGTGGACGGGATGGCTACACCTTC
NA,TRBJ2-1,NA,TRBV20-1,CSARILASPAEQFF,TGCAGTGCTAGAATACTAGCTTCCCCGGCTGAGCAGTTCTTC
TRBD1,TRBJ2-3,many,TRBV2,CASSHRGAITDTQYF,TGTGCCAGCAGTCACAGGGGGGCTATCACAGATACGCAGTATTTT
NA,TRBJ2-7,NA,TRBV5-1,CASSFTATYEQYF,TGCGCCAGCAGCTTTACAGCTACCTACGAGCAGTACTTC
NA,TRBJ1-2,many,TRBV10-3,CAISEGTNYGYTF,TGTGCCATCAGTGAGGGGACAAACTATGGCTACACCTTC
NA,TRBJ2-5,many,TRBV7-3,CASSLGERETQYF,TGTGCCAGCAGCTTAGGAGAAAGGGAGACCCAGTACTTC
NA,TRBJ1-2,few,TRBV6-5,CASSYSGGDYGYTF,TGTGCCAGCAGTTACTCGGGGGGGGACTATGGCTACACCTTC
TRBD1,TRBJ2-1,NA,TRBV11-2,CASSLVQGIYNEQFF,TGTGCCAGCAGCTTAGTACAGGGGATATACAATGAGCAGTTCTTC
TRBD1,TRBJ2-3,NA,TRBV3-1,CASSQEARTGGLSSIRGTQYF,TGTGCCAGCAGCCAAGAGGCCAGGACAGGGGGTCTCTCGTCCATCCGGGGGACGCAGTATTTT
TRBD1,TRBJ1-3,many,TRBV5-4,CASSGGQDLSGNTIYF,TGTGCCAGCAGCGGGGGACAGGATCTCTCTGGAAACACCATATATTTT
TRBD1,TRBJ2-3,few,TRBV2,CASRSDRATDTQYF,TGTGCCAGCAGATCGGACAGGGCCACAGATACGCAGTATTTT
NA,TRBJ2-7,NA,TRBV21-1,CASSKDRGSYEQYF,TGTGCCAGCAGCAAAGACAGGGGATCCTACGAGCAGTACTTC
NA,TRBJ1-2,many,TRBV30,CAGDINYGYTF,TGTGCCGGGGACATAAACTATGGCTACACCTTC
TRBD2,TRBJ2-3,few,TRBV12-3/TRBV12-4,CATRPGLAGGRTDTQYF,TGTGCCACCCGCCCGGGACTAGCGGGGGGCCGCACAGATACGCAGTATTTT
NA,TRBJ2-7,few,TRBV29-1,CSVEVIEGGEQYF,TGCAGCGTTGAGGTGATAGAGGGGGGCGAGCAGTACTTC
NA,TRBJ2-1,many,TRBV2,CASGADYNEQFF,TGTGCCAGCGGGGCCGATTACAATGAGCAGTTCTTC
NA,TRBJ1-1,many,TRBV29-1,CSVVGGNTEAFF,TGCAGCGTTGTGGGAGGTAACACTGAAGCTTTCTTT
NA,TRBJ2-6,NA,TRBV5-1,CASKPKWAASGANVLTF,TGCGCCAGCAAACCAAAGTGGGCAGCCTCTGGGGCCAACGTCCTGACTTTC
NA,TRBJ2-7,NA,TRBV5-5,CASSLEWPTYEQYF,TGTGCCAGCAGCTTGGAATGGCCGACCTACGAGCAGTACTTC
NA,TRBJ2-3,NA,TRBV5-6,CASSPWIGHTQYF,TGTGCCAGCAGCCCCTGGATTGGGCATACGCAGTATTTT
NA,TRBJ2-1,many,TRBV30,CAWSESSYNEQFF,TGTGCCTGGAGTGAAAGCTCCTACAATGAGCAGTTCTTC
NA,TRBJ2-5,NA,TRBV12-5,CASVLGDGAETQYF,TGTGCTAGTGTTTTGGGGGACGGCGCAGAGACCCAGTACTTC
NA,TRBJ2-1,many,TRBV4-1,CASRRDLIYNEQFF,TGCGCCAGCAGACGGGACCTTATTTACAATGAGCAGTTCTTC
TRBD1,TRBJ1-4,few,TRBV5-1,CASSLTPGGFEKLFF,TGCGCCAGCAGCTTGACACCAGGGGGGTTCGAAAAACTGTTTTTT
NA,TRBJ1-2,few,TRBV3-1,CASSDRAPYGYTF,TGTGCCAGCAGCGACCGGGCCCCCTATGGCTACACCTTC
NA,TRBJ2-5,few,TRBV7-8,CASSSKPETQYF,TGTGCCAGCAGCTCCAAGCCGGAGACCCAGTACTTC
TRBD2,TRBJ2-1,many,TRBV7-2,CASSPAGLLYNEQFF,TGTGCCAGCAGCCCAGCGGGGCTCCTCTACAATGAGCAGTTCTTC
NA,TRBJ2-3,many,TRBV7-9,CASSRKGVGDTQYF,TGTGCCAGCAGCCGTAAGGGAGTTGGAGATACGCAGTATTTT
TRBD1,TRBJ2-1,NA,TRBV10-2,CASSETGGNNEQFF,TGCGCCAGCAGTGAGACAGGGGGTAACAATGAGCAGTTCTTC
TRBD1,TRBJ2-7,NA,TRBV7-9,CASGTAYEQYF,TGTGCCAGCGGGACAGCCTACGAGCAGTACTTC
NA,TRBJ2-7,NA,TRBV11-3,CASSFEGSTLTRSEQYF,TGTGCCAGCAGCTTTGAGGGGTCTACCCTCACAAGGTCCGAGCAGTACTTC
NA,TRBJ1-5,NA,TRBV7-9,CASSAQQGSQPQHF,TGTGCCAGCAGCGCCCAACAGGGATCTCAGCCCCAGCATTTT